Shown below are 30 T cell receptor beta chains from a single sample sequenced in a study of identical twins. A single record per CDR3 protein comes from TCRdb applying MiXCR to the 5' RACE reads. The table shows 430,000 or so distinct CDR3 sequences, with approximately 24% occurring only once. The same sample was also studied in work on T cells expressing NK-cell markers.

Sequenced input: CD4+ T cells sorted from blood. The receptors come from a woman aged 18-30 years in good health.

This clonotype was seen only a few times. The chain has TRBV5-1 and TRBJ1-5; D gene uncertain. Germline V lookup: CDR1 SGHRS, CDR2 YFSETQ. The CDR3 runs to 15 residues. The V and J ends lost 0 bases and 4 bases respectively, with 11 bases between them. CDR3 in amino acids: CASSLDPSRNQPQHF. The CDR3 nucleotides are TGCGCCAGCAGCTTGGACCCCTCTAGGAATCAGCCCCAGCATTTT.

CDR3 in amino acids: CSATPQKGYADTQYF. CDR3 DNA sequence: TGCAGTGCAACTCCGCAGAAGGGATACGCAGATACGCAGTATTTT. The genes are TRBV20-1 and TRBJ2-3, with unresolved D. V lost 6 bases and J 4 bases, leaving 20 bases between the germline ends. This CDR3 has 15 residues. Germline CDR1 DFQATT, CDR2 SNEGSKA (reference sequence).

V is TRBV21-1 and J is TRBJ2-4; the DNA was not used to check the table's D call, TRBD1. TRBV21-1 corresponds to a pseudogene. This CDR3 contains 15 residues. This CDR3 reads CAKLPGPLAKNIQYF. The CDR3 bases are TGTGCCAAGCTACCGGGACCTTTAGCCAAAAACATTCAGTACTTC.

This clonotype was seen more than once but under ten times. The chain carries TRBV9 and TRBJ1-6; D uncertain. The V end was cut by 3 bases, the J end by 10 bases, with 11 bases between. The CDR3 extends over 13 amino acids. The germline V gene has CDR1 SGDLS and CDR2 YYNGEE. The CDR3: CASSEGRESPLHF. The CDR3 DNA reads TGTGCCAGCAGCGAAGGACGGGAATCACCCCTCCACTTT. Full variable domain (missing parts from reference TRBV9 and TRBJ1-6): DSGVTQTPKHLITATGQRVTLRCSPRSGDLSVYWYQQSLDQGLQFLIQYYNGEERAKGNILERFSAQQFPDLHSELNLSSLELGDSALYFCASSEGRESPLHFGNGTRLTVT.

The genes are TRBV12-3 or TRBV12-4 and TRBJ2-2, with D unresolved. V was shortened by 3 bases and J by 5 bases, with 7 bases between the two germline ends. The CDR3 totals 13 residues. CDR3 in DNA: TGTGCCAGCAGTTTTGCGGTAACCGGGGAGCTGTTTTTT. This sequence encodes CASSFAVTGELFF.

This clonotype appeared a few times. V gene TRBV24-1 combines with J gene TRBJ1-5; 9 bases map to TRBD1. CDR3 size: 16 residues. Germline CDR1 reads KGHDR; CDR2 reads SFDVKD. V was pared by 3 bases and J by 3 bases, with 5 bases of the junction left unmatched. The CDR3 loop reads CATSDRQGGFNQPQHF. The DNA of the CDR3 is TGTGCCACCAGTGATCGACAGGGGGGGTTCAATCAGCCCCAGCATTTT.

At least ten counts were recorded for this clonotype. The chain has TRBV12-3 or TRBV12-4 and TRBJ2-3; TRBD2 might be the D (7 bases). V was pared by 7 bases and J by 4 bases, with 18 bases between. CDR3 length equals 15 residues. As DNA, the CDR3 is TGTGCCAGCAAAGTCGGGGGCGGGAGTGCAGATACGCAGTATTTT. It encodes CASKVGGGSADTQYF.

In DNA form, the CDR3 reads TGTGCCAGCAGCCAAGACACTTACAATGAGCAGTTCTTC. Amino acids: CASSQDTYNEQFF. J is TRBJ2-1 and V is TRBV3-1; D ambiguous. The V and J ends lost 0 bases and 4 bases respectively, with 4 bases between them. Germline CDR1 reads LGHDT; CDR2 reads YNNKEL (reference sequence). The length of the CDR3 is 13 residues.

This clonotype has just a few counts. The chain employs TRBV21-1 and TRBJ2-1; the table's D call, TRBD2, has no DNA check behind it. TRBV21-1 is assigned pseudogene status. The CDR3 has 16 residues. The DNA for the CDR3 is TGTGCCAGCAGCAAAGAGTGTACTAGCGGGGGTATCAAGCAGTTCTTC. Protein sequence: CASSKECTSGGIKQFF.

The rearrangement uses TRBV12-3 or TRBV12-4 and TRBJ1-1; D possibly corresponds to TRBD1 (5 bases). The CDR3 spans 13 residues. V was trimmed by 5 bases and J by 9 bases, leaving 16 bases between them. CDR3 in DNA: TGTGCCAGCAGTCTCACCGATAGGGGTAAAGCTTTCTTT. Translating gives CASSLTDRGKAFF.

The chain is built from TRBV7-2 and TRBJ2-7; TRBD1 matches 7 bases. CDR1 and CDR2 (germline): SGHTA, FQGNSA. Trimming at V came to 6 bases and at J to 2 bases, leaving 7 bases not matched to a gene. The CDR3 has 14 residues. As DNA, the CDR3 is TGTGCCAGCAGGATGGGGCAGGGGGCCTACGAGCAGTACTTC. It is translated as CASRMGQGAYEQYF.

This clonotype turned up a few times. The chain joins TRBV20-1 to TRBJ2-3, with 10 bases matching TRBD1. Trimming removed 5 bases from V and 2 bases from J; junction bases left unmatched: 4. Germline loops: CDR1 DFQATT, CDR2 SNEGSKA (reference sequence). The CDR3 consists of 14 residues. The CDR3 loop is CSAQDRGPTDTQYF. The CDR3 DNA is TGCAGTGCTCAAGACAGGGGGCCCACAGATACGCAGTATTTT.

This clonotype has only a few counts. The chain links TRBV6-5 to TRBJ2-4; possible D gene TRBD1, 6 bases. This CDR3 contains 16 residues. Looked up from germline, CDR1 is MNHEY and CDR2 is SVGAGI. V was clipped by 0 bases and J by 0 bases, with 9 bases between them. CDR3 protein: CASSYSDSLAKNIQYF. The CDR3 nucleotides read TGTGCCAGCAGTTACTCGGACAGCTTAGCCAAAAACATTCAGTACTTC.

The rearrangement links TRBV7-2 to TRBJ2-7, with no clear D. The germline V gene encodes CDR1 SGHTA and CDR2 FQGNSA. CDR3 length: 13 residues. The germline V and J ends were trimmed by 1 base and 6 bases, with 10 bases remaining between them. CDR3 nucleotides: TGTGCCAGCAGCTTAGTAAGGTTTAGCGAGCAGTACTTC. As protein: CASSLVRFSEQYF.

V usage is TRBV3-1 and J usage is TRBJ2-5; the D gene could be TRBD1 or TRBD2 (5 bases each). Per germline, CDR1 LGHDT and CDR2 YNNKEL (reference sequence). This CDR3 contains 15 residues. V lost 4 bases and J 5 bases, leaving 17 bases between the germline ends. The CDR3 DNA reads TGTGCCAGCAGCCCGACTGGTAGAGGGGTGGAGACCCAGTACTTC. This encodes CASSPTGRGVETQYF.

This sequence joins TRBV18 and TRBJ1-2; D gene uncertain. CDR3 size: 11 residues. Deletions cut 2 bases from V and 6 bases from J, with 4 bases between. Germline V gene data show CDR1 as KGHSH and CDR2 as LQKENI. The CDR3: CASSPSDGYTF. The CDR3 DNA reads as TGTGCCAGCTCACCAAGCGATGGCTACACCTTC.

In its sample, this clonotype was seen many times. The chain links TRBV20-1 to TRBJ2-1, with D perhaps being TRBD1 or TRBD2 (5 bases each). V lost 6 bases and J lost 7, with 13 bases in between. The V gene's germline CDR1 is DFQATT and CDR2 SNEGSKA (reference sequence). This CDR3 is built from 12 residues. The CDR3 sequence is CSAGTRRNEQFF. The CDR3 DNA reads TGCAGTGCGGGGACCAGGAGGAATGAGCAGTTCTTC.

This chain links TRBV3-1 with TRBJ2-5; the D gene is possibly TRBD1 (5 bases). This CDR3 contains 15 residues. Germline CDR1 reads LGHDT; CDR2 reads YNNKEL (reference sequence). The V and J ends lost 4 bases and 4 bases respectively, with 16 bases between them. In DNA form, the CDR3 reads TGTGCCAGCAGCCGGGGCCCGTCAGAGAGAGAGACCCAGTACTTC. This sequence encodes CASSRGPSERETQYF.

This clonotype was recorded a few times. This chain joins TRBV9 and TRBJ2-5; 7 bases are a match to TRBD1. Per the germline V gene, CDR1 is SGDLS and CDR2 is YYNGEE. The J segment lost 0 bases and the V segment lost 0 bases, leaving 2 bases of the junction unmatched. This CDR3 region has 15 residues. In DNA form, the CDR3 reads TGTGCCAGCAGCGTAGAGACAGGGTACCAAGAGACCCAGTACTTC. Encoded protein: CASSVETGYQETQYF.

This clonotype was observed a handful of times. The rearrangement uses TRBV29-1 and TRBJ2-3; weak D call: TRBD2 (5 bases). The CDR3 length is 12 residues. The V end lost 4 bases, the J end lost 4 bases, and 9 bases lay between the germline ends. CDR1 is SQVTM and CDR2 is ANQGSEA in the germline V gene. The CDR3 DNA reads TGCAGCGTTGCCGACGGGGCAGATACGCAGTATTTT. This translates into CSVADGADTQYF.

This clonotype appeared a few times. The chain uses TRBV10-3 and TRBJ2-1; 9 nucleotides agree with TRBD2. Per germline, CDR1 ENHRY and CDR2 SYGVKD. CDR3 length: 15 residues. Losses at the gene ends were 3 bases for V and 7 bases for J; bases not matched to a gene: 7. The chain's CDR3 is CAISEGGGAGNEQFF. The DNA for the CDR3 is TGTGCCATCAGTGAAGGCGGGGGGGCGGGGAATGAGCAGTTCTTC.

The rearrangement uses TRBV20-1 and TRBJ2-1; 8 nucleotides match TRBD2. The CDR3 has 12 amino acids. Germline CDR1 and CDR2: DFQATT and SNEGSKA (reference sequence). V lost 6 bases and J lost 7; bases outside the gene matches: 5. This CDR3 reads CSAPGLENEQFF. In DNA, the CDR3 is TGCAGTGCCCCGGGACTAGAGAATGAGCAGTTCTTC.

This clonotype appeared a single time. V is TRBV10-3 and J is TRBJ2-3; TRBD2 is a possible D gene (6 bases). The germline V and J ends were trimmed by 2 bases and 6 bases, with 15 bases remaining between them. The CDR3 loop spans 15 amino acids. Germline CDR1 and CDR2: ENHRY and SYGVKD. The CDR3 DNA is TGTGCCATCAGTGAGAGGCGGGAAACAGGCGATACGCAGTATTTT. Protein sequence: CAISERRETGDTQYF.

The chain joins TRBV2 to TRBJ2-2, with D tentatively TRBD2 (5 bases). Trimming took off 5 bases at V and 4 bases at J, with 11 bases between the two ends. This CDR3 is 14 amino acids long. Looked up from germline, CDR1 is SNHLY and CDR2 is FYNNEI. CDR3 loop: CASSLRTFTGELFF. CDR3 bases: TGTGCCAGCAGTTTACGGACTTTCACCGGGGAGCTGTTTTTT.

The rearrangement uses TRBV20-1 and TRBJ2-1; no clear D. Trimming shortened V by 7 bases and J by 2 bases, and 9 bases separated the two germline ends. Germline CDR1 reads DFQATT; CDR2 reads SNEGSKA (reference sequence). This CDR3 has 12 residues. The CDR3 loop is CSGRGTYNEQFF. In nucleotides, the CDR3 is TGCAGTGGACGCGGAACCTACAATGAGCAGTTCTTC.

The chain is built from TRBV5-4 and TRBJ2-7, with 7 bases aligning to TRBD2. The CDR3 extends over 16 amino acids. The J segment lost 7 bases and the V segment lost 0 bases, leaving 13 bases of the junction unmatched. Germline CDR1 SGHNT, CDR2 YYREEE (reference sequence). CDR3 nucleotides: TGTGCCAGCAGCTTGGCCATAGCGGGCCTCGTTGGGGAGCAGTACTTC. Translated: CASSLAIAGLVGEQYF. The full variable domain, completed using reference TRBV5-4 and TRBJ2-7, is ETGVTQSPTHLIKTRGQQVTLRCSSQSGHNTVSWYQQALGQGPQFIFQYYREEENGRGNFPPRFSGLQFPNYSSELNVNALELDDSALYLCASSLAIAGLVGEQYFGPGTRLTVT.

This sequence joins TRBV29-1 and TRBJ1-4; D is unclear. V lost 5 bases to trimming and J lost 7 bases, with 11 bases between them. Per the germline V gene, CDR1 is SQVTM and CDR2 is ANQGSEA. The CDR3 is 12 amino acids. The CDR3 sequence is CSVRKGSEKLFF. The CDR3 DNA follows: TGCAGCGTTAGAAAGGGATCTGAAAAACTGTTTTTT.

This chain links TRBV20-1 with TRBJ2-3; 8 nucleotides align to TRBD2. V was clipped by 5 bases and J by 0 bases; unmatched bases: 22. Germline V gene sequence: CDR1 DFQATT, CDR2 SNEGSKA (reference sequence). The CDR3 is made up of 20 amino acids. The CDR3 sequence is CSARSLIAGYVLPSTDTQYF. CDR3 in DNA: TGCAGTGCTCGGTCTTTAATAGCGGGATACGTTCTTCCTAGCACAGATACGCAGTATTTT.

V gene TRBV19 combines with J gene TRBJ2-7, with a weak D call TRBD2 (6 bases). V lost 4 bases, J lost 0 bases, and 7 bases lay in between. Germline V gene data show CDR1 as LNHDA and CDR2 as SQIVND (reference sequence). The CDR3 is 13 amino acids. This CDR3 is CASSREDSYEQYF. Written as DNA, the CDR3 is TGTGCCAGTAGTAGGGAGGACTCCTACGAGCAGTACTTC.

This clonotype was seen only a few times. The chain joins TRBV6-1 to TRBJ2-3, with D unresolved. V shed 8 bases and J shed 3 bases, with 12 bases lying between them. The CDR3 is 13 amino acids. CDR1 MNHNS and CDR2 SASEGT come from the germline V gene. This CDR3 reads CASLVVGTDTQYF. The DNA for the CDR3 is TGTGCCAGCTTAGTAGTTGGGACAGATACGCAGTATTTT.